This entry is about one TCR beta chain. This entry comes from a study of blood T cell repertoires in COVID-19. Study context: The study drew acute and convalescent COVID-19 samples from the United States, Italy and Spain. Sources were T cells, B-cell-depleted T cells, or PBMCs; the material itself was cDNA or gDNA.

Repertoires were generated with immunoSEQ multiplex PCR, while TCRdb's copy carries only in-frame clones and drops some. This table has about 300,000 clones, around four fifths appearing once. Looked up from germline, CDR1 is SNHLY and CDR2 is FYNNEI. Trimming left V 4 bases short and J 5 bases short, with 14 bases between. This CDR3 spans 14 amino acids. This TCR derives from a woman between 50 and 59 years old with acute or convalescent COVID-19. Specimen: peripheral blood. The chain couples TRBV2 to TRBJ1-2; TRBD1 might be the D (6 bases). The CDR3 bases are TGTGCCAGCAGTGCGGACAGAAACTTTTATGGCTACACCTTC. This codes for CASSADRNFYGYTF.